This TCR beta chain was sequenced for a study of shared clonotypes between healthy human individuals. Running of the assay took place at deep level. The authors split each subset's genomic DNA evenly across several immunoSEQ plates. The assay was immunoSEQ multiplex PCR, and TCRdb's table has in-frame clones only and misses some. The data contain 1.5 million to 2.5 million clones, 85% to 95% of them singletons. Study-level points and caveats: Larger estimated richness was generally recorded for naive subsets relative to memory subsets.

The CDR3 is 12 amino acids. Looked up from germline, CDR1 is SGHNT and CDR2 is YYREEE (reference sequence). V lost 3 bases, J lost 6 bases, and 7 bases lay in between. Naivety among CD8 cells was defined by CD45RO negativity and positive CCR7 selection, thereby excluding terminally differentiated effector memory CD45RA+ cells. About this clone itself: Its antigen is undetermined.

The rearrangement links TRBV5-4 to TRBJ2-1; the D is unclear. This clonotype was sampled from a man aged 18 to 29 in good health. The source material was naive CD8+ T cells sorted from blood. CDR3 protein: CASSYGRNEQFF. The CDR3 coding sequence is TGTGCCAGCAGCTACGGGCGCAATGAGCAGTTCTTC.